One sample yielded the 32 T cell receptor beta chains listed below, sequenced in a study of blood T cell repertoires in COVID-19. Only in-frame clones appear in the TCRdb table, and some are missing; sequencing was by immunoSEQ multiplex PCR. The sample carries 150,000 to 200,000 clones, nearly 85% recorded once. The sequencing input was peripheral blood. The source of these receptors is a woman younger than 45 with acute or convalescent COVID-19.

J is TRBJ1-1 and V is TRBV14; D is unresolved. Germline V gene lookup returns CDR1 SGHDN and CDR2 FVKESK. This CDR3 spans 13 amino acids. V was cut by 0 bases and J by 6 bases, with 8 bases left in between. This chain's CDR3 is CASSQESRSEAFF. Written as DNA, the CDR3 is TGTGCCAGCAGCCAAGAATCTAGGTCTGAAGCTTTCTTT. The variable domain in full, completed from reference TRBV14 and TRBJ1-1, reads EAGVTQFPSHSVIEKGQTVTLRCDPISGHDNLYWYRRVMGKEIKFLLHFVKESKQDESGMPNNRFLAERTGGTYSTLKVQPAELEDSGVYFCASSQESRSEAFFGQGTRLTVV.

The chain is built from TRBV10-3 and TRBJ2-3; TRBD1 matches at 8 bases. Germline loops: CDR1 ENHRY, CDR2 SYGVKD. J gave up 5 bases and V 4 bases, and 2 bases lay outside the gene matches. The CDR3 sequence is 13 residues long. The CDR3 protein is CAISGTGIDTQYF. CDR3 coding DNA: TGTGCCATCAGTGGGACAGGGATAGATACGCAGTATTTT.

The chain combines TRBV25-1 with TRBJ1-5; D is unclear. Trimming pared 1 base from V and 8 bases from J, leaving 12 bases between. Germline CDR1 and CDR2: MGHDK and SYGVNS. The CDR3 is 14 residues long. In nucleotides, the CDR3 is TGTGCCAGCAGTGAATCCGAGGGATTTAAGCCCCAGCATTTT. Its protein product is CASSESEGFKPQHF.

This sequence joins TRBV4-1 and TRBJ2-7; D ambiguous. Germline values: CDR1 MGHRA, CDR2 YSYEKL. V was pared by 2 bases and J by 4 bases, with 9 bases between. This CDR3 has 13 residues. CDR3 amino acids: CASSQPYSYEQYF. CDR3 bases: TGCGCCAGCAGCCAACCATACAGTTACGAGCAGTACTTC.

The V call is TRBV4-1, the J call TRBJ1-2; no firm D call. Trimming stripped 1 base from V and 5 bases from J, with 14 bases between. Germline V gene data show CDR1 as MGHRA and CDR2 as YSYEKL. The CDR3 is 15 amino acids. The CDR3 nucleotides are TGCGCCAGCAGCCAAGCGACCGGGGTCTTTTATGGCTACACCTTC. Protein product: CASSQATGVFYGYTF.

J is TRBJ2-5 and V is TRBV5-8; 11 nucleotides agree with TRBD2. Germline V gene lookup returns CDR1 SGHTS and CDR2 YDEGEE. Losses at the gene ends were 4 bases for V and 2 bases for J; bases not matched to a gene: 4. The CDR3 totals 15 residues. The CDR3 is CASSGGLAVQETQYF. CDR3 nucleotide sequence: TGTGCCAGCAGCGGGGGACTAGCGGTACAAGAGACCCAGTACTTC. The variable domain in full, completed from reference TRBV5-8 and TRBJ2-5, reads EAGVTQSPTHLIKTRGQQATLRCSPISGHTSVYWYQQALGLGLQFLLWYDEGEERNRGNFPPRFSGRQFPNYSSELNVNALELEDSALYLCASSGGLAVQETQYFGPGTRLLVL.

The rearrangement uses TRBV19 and TRBJ2-7, with TRBD1 matching over 9 bases. The CDR3 covers 16 residues. Trimming took 3 bases from V and 6 from J; bases not matched to a gene: 12. Germline assignment: CDR1 LNHDA and CDR2 SQIVND (reference sequence). The CDR3 nucleotides read TGTGCCAGTAGTATTAGGTCGGGACAGGGTTTGCGCGAGCAGTACTTC. Translated: CASSIRSGQGLREQYF.

In its sample, this clone was seen once. A junction boundary mismatches the germline segment, possibly from a read error. This chain links TRBV4-2 with TRBJ1-1; D possibly corresponds to TRBD1 (5 bases). Germline loops: CDR1 LGHNA, CDR2 YNFKEQ. The CDR3 sequence is 14 residues long. Here the CDR3 reads CASSEELRGAEAFF. The CDR3 coding sequence is TGTGCCAGCAGCGAAGAGCTACGGGGGGCTGAAGCTTTCTTT.

The CDR3 spells CASSWGQGETF. CDR3 nucleotides: TGTGCCAGCAGCTGGGGACAGGGGGAAACCTTC. The gene calls are TRBV7-8 and TRBJ1-2; 11 nucleotides match TRBD1. The CDR3 contains 11 residues. From germline, CDR1 is SGHVS and CDR2 FQNEAQ. V was clipped by 4 bases and J by 14 bases; unmatched bases: 3.

This clone was found once. This sequence joins TRBV29-1 and TRBJ1-2; possible D gene TRBD1, 6 bases. The CDR3 runs to 13 residues. Germline lookup yields CDR1 SQVTM and CDR2 ANQGSEA. Trimming stripped 0 bases from V and 8 bases from J, with 13 bases between. CDR3 region: CSVEERRTDGYTF. For the CDR3, the DNA is TGCAGCGTTGAAGAGCGAAGGACAGACGGCTACACCTTC.

The chain employs TRBV19 and TRBJ2-5, with TRBD2 matching 10 bases. Germline V gene sequence: CDR1 LNHDA, CDR2 SQIVND (reference sequence). Trimming removed 5 bases from V and 4 bases from J; junction bases left unmatched: 7. The CDR3 loop spans 15 amino acids. In DNA, the CDR3 is TGTGCCAGTAGTCCGGGACTAGCGTCCCGAGAGACCCAGTACTTC. It encodes CASSPGLASRETQYF.

This chain uses TRBV29-1 with TRBJ2-7, with D possibly being TRBD1 (6 bases). Looked up from germline, CDR1 is SQVTM and CDR2 is ANQGSEA. The CDR3 is 14 residues long. V was trimmed by 2 bases and J by 4 bases, leaving 15 bases between them. Written as DNA, the CDR3 is TGCAGCGTTGAAATCGGGCAGGGGACGTACGAGCAGTACTTC. Protein product: CSVEIGQGTYEQYF.

This clone was seen only once. V and J are TRBV28 and TRBJ2-1; maybe TRBD1 (6 bases). Germline-derived CDR1 and CDR2 are MDHEN and SYDVKM. There are 12 residues in the CDR3. The V gene lost 9 bases and the J gene lost 7 bases, with 13 bases spanning the gap. CDR3 DNA: TGTGCCAGTGAACAGGGTGGGAATGAGCAGTTCTTC. Translating it yields CASEQGGNEQFF. Full variable domain (outside the CDR3, taken from reference TRBV28 and TRBJ2-1): DVKVTQSSRYLVKRTGEKVFLECVQDMDHENMFWYRQDPGLGLRLIYFSYDVKMKEKGDIPEGYSVSREKKERFSLILESASTNQTSMYLCASEQGGNEQFFGPGTRLTVL.

The V call is TRBV6-5, the J call TRBJ2-3; possible D gene TRBD1, 6 bases. The V gene's germline CDR1 is MNHEY and CDR2 SVGAGI. V was clipped by 5 bases and J by 1 base, with 13 bases between them. This CDR3 has 15 amino acids. The CDR3 region is CASSQTGSGTDTQYF. CDR3 nucleotides: TGTGCCAGCAGTCAAACAGGGTCGGGCACAGATACGCAGTATTTT.

This clone was seen just once. The genes are TRBV2 and TRBJ1-6; no definite D call. Trimming stripped 6 bases from V and 13 bases from J, with 10 bases between. The CDR3 spans 11 residues. Per the germline V gene, CDR1 is SNHLY and CDR2 is FYNNEI. DNA of the CDR3: TGTGCCAGCAGCTCTTACTCGCCCCTCCACTTT. This codes for CASSSYSPLHF.

V is TRBV27 and J is TRBJ1-5; 7 bases agree with TRBD1. CDR3 length: 15 residues. V lost 4 bases and J lost 6; bases outside the gene matches: 9. CDR1 is MNHEY, CDR2 SMNVEV, per germline (reference sequence). CDR3: CASSYTGETGQPQHF. The CDR3 region has the DNA TGTGCCAGCAGTTACACAGGGGAAACGGGTCAGCCCCAGCATTTT.

The genes are TRBV7-2 and TRBJ1-6; 9 bases fit TRBD1. The germline V gene encodes CDR1 SGHTA and CDR2 FQGNSA. CDR3 length: 15 residues. The V and J ends lost 1 base and 5 bases, in that order; junction bases with no gene match: 0. The CDR3 protein is CASSLGQGDNSPLHF. CDR3 sequence (DNA): TGTGCCAGCAGCTTAGGACAGGGGGATAATTCACCCCTCCACTTT.

The rearrangement uses TRBV3-1 (or the pseudogene TRBV3-2) and TRBJ1-4; perhaps TRBD1 as D (5 bases). The CDR3 length is 13 residues. From germline, CDR1 is LGHDT and CDR2 YNNKEL (reference sequence). V was shortened by 8 bases and J by 7 bases, with 14 bases between the two germline ends. The CDR3 sequence: CASGEGSFEKLFF. CDR3 bases: TGTGCCAGCGGGGAGGGGTCCTTTGAAAAACTGTTTTTT.

The J gene is TRBJ1-2, the V gene TRBV5-6; TRBD1 aligns across 7 bases. Trimming took 2 bases from V and 2 from J; bases not matched to a gene: 0. Germline V gene sequence: CDR1 SGHDT, CDR2 YYEEEE. The CDR3 contains 13 residues. DNA for the CDR3: TGTGCCAGCAGCTTAGGGGGCAACTATGGCTACACCTTC. Residues: CASSLGGNYGYTF.

The genes are TRBV28 and TRBJ2-1; D unclear. The V gene's germline CDR1 is MDHEN and CDR2 SYDVKM. The CDR3 extends over 11 amino acids. V shed 5 bases and J shed 9 bases, with 8 bases lying between them. This CDR3 is CASSGVGEQFF. CDR3 in DNA: TGTGCCAGCAGTGGAGTTGGTGAGCAGTTCTTC.

The chain combines TRBV9 with TRBJ1-2, with TRBD1 identical over 10 bases. CDR3 size: 15 residues. Per germline, CDR1 SGDLS and CDR2 YYNGEE. The ends lost 0 bases at V and 3 bases at J; junction bases unmatched: 2. The CDR3 bases are TGTGCCAGCAGCGTAGACGGACAGGGGGACTATGGCTACACCTTC. Translation: CASSVDGQGDYGYTF.

The chain has TRBV27 and TRBJ1-2, with 7 bases matching TRBD1. This CDR3 is 14 amino acids long. The V gene end was trimmed by 5 bases and the J gene end by 5 bases; junction bases not matched to a gene: 8. Germline loops: CDR1 MNHEY, CDR2 SMNVEV (reference sequence). CDR3 sequence reads: CASSPQVRGYGYTF. CDR3 coding DNA: TGTGCCAGCAGTCCTCAGGTCAGGGGGTATGGCTACACCTTC.

V gene TRBV6-5 combines with J gene TRBJ2-7; 8 bases are a match to TRBD1. The germline V gene has CDR1 MNHEY and CDR2 SVGAGI. The J segment lost 7 bases and the V segment lost 5 bases, leaving 10 bases of the junction unmatched. This CDR3 has 14 residues. CDR3 residues: CASSLSSGTGEQYF. DNA for the CDR3: TGTGCCAGCAGTCTTTCGTCCGGGACAGGAGAGCAGTACTTC.

The V call is TRBV5-6, the J call TRBJ1-5; 9 positions match TRBD1. With 0 bases clipped from V and 7 bases from J, the junction kept 2 bases outside the gene matches. The germline CDR1 and CDR2 sequences are SGHDT and YYEEEE. This CDR3 has 14 amino acids. The DNA for the CDR3 is TGTGCCAGCAGCTTGGCGGGACAGGGCCAGCCCCAGCATTTT. Residues: CASSLAGQGQPQHF.

The genes are TRBV7-8 and TRBJ2-4, with a weak D call TRBD2 (5 bases). CDR3 length: 17 residues. V shed 0 bases and J shed 4 bases, with 16 bases lying between them. Germline V CDR1 and CDR2: SGHVS, FQNEAQ. CDR3 nucleotide sequence: TGTGCCAGCAGCTTAGCCCCTTCGGGAATACCTAAAAACATTCAGTACTTC. Translated: CASSLAPSGIPKNIQYF.

A few counts support this clone. The rearrangement joins TRBV11-2 to TRBJ1-5, with 10 bases identical to TRBD1. Germline V CDR1 and CDR2: SGHAT, FQNNGV. Unmatched junction bases numbered 4, after V lost 5 bases and J lost 3 bases. The CDR3 length is 15 residues. CDR3 sequence reads: CASSPDRGVNQPQHF. CDR3 sequence (DNA): TGTGCCAGCAGCCCGGACAGGGGGGTCAATCAGCCCCAGCATTTT.

V is TRBV5-8 and J is TRBJ1-2; no clear D gene. V was shortened by 1 base and J by 10 bases, with 8 bases between the two germline ends. The germline gives CDR1 SGHTS, CDR2 YDEGEE. The CDR3 sequence is 11 residues long. The DNA of the CDR3 is TGTGCCAGCAGCTTGCTCAGGCCCTACACCTTC. Protein: CASSLLRPYTF.

The rearrangement joins TRBV9 to TRBJ1-2; the D is unclear. V lost 3 bases to trimming and J lost 8 bases, with 8 bases between them. Germline V gene lookup returns CDR1 SGDLS and CDR2 YYNGEE. The CDR3 covers 11 residues. CDR3 residues: CASSAVGGYTF. In DNA form, the CDR3 reads TGTGCCAGCAGCGCTGTCGGGGGCTACACCTTC.

V usage is TRBV30 and J usage is TRBJ1-1; D unclear. Germline values: CDR1 GTSNPN, CDR2 SVGIG (reference sequence). V dropped 0 bases and J dropped 1 base, with 9 bases sitting between them. CDR3 length: 14 amino acids. CDR3 coding DNA: TGTGCCTGGAGTGTCTTGGGGAGGAACACTGAAGCTTTCTTT. Protein sequence: CAWSVLGRNTEAFF.

This clone was counted a single time. This rearrangement joins TRBV7-2 to TRBJ1-6; D is perhaps TRBD1 (5 bases). Per the germline V gene, CDR1 is SGHTA and CDR2 is FQGNSA. The CDR3 runs 15 residues. V lost 1 base to trimming and J lost 5 bases, with 9 bases between them. CDR3 protein: CASSLVRGNNSPLHF. The CDR3 DNA is TGTGCCAGCAGCTTAGTACGGGGGAATAATTCACCCCTCCACTTT.

V is TRBV5-1 and J is TRBJ2-5, with D tentatively TRBD2 (5 bases). The CDR3 contains 12 residues. Trimming left V 3 bases short and J 10 bases short, with 13 bases between. CDR1 SGHRS and CDR2 YFSETQ come from the germline V gene. The CDR3 DNA follows: TGCGCCAGCAGCTCTAACCGGGATTACCAGTACTTC. This codes for CASSSNRDYQYF.

The rearrangement joins TRBV19 to TRBJ1-5; D is perhaps TRBD1 (5 bases). V gave up 4 bases and J gave up 6 bases, with 10 bases separating them. Germline V lookup: CDR1 LNHDA, CDR2 SQIVND (reference sequence). CDR3 size: 13 residues. CDR3 coding DNA: TGTGCCAGTAGTACAGGGATGGGTCAGCCCCAGCATTTT. Residues: CASSTGMGQPQHF. The full variable domain, rest sourced from reference TRBV19 and TRBJ1-5, is DGGITQSPKYLFRKEGQNVTLSCEQNLNHDAMYWYRQDPGQGLRLIYYSQIVNDFQKGDIAEGYSVSREKKESFPLTVTSAQKNPTAFYLCASSTGMGQPQHFGDGTRLSIL.